The 16 T cell receptor beta chains in this list originate from one sample, sequenced in a study of CD8+CD57+ T cells in acquired aplastic anemia. Both TCR beta VDJ combination and CDR3 sequence profiling were carried out. Genomic DNA was the template for this profiling. TCRdb itself ran the reads through MiXCR, one entry per CDR3 protein. Of tens of thousands of distinct CDR3 sequences detected, 55% to 75% appear once; the ten largest clones hold roughly 80%. Those patients picked for sequencing had displayed CD8+CD57+ cell expansion on flow cytometry. The sequenced sample was sorted CD4+, CD8+, or CD8+CD57+ T cells (not recorded which) from PBMCs. The receptors shown here come from a human donor with aplastic anemia.

The chain uses TRBV20-1 and TRBJ1-2; TRBD1 matches at 8 bases. The germline V gene encodes CDR1 DFQATT and CDR2 SNEGSKA (reference sequence). The CDR3 totals 15 residues. V was clipped by 2 bases and J by 3 bases; unmatched bases: 8. CDR3 residues: CSARPQGEEHYGYTF. DNA for the CDR3: TGCAGTGCTAGACCACAGGGGGAGGAACACTATGGCTACACCTTC.

This chain connects TRBV19 to TRBJ2-7; tentatively, D is TRBD1 (6 bases). Trimming pared 5 bases from V and 3 bases from J, leaving 17 bases between. Germline CDR1 reads LNHDA; CDR2 reads SQIVND (reference sequence). This CDR3 comprises 15 residues. CDR3 region: CASSDSGVSIYEQYF. Written as DNA, the CDR3 is TGTGCCAGTAGTGATTCAGGGGTGTCAATCTACGAGCAGTACTTC.

The V gene is TRBV14, the J gene TRBJ1-4; no firm D call. Looked up from germline, CDR1 is SGHDN and CDR2 is FVKESK. Trimming removed 10 bases from V and 5 bases from J, with 11 bases in between. The CDR3 length is 12 residues. The CDR3 sequence: CATKGSNEKLFF. CDR3 coding DNA: TGTGCCACCAAGGGATCAAATGAAAAACTGTTTTTT.

This chain joins TRBV6-2 or TRBV6-3 and TRBJ2-5, with TRBD1 matching 8 bases. J gave up 2 bases and V 6 bases, and 11 bases lay outside the gene matches. This CDR3 contains 16 residues. Germline CDR1 and CDR2: MNHEY and SVGEGT. The CDR3 sequence is CASSLPVTGEQETQYF. The DNA for the CDR3 is TGTGCCAGCAGCCTACCGGTGACAGGGGAACAAGAGACCCAGTACTTC.

This rearrangement joins TRBV25-1 to TRBJ2-7; 10 bases map to TRBD2. In germline, CDR1 is MGHDK, CDR2 SYGVNS. The CDR3 has 17 amino acids. Trimming at V came to 6 bases and at J to 3 bases, leaving 14 bases not matched to a gene. CDR3 DNA sequence: TGTGCCAGCAGCCAAGATCCCTGGACTAGCGGTAACTACGAGCAGTACTTC. Translated: CASSQDPWTSGNYEQYF.

Worth noting for this clonotype: Relative to the germline gene, one junction end is altered; a read error may explain this. This chain uses TRBV20-1 with TRBJ1-1; a weak D match, TRBD1 (6 bases). The CDR3 totals 12 residues. Germline V gene data show CDR1 as DFQATT and CDR2 as SNEGSKA (reference sequence). The CDR3 here is CSLPHRDTEAFF. The CDR3 region has the DNA TGCAGTCTACCCCACCGGGACACCGAAGCTTTCTTT.

This chain connects TRBV7-2 to TRBJ1-1; D gene uncertain. The V end was cut by 1 base, the J end by 5 bases, with 11 bases between. The CDR3 loop spans 14 amino acids. CDR1 and CDR2 from the germline V gene are SGHTA and FQGNSA. The CDR3 loop is CASSLVLIRTEAFF. CDR3 coding DNA: TGTGCCAGCAGCTTAGTTCTTATCAGAACTGAAGCTTTCTTT.

This clonotype was detected a few times. The chain joins TRBV9 to TRBJ2-3; D gene ambiguous. V was trimmed by 2 bases and J by 4 bases, leaving 2 bases between them. Germline V gene sequence: CDR1 SGDLS, CDR2 YYNGEE. This CDR3 comprises 11 residues. CDR3 residues: CASSVADTQYF. The CDR3 nucleotides read TGTGCCAGCAGCGTGGCAGATACGCAGTATTTT.

Remarks on this clonotype: The conserved final phenylalanine or tryptophan is absent from the CDR3, which likely points to a read error. The DNA is omitted, as the CDR3 cannot be located on it reliably, and the CDR3 follows TCRdb's listing. The chain has TRBV15 and TRBJ1-6. The CDR3 spans 17 residues, counting both ends. Germline V CDR1 and CDR2: LNHNV, YYDKDF (reference sequence). The CDR3 here is CATSRGALWEAESPPHL.

V usage is TRBV20-1 and J usage is TRBJ1-1, with D maybe TRBD1 (5 bases). Looked up from germline, CDR1 is DFQATT and CDR2 is SNEGSKA (reference sequence). This CDR3 comprises 12 residues. Trimming left V 5 bases short and J 7 bases short, with 14 bases between. The CDR3 DNA follows: TGCAGTGCTGGGGACCACTCGCTTGAAGCTTTCTTT. It is translated as CSAGDHSLEAFF.

This chain links TRBV2 with TRBJ2-1; D not resolved. The CDR3 is made up of 11 amino acids. Germline V CDR1 and CDR2: SNHLY, FYNNEI. The V gene lost 5 bases and the J gene lost 7 bases, with 6 bases spanning the gap. CDR3 sequence reads: CASSLKNEQFF. The CDR3 DNA reads as TGTGCCAGCAGTTTAAAGAATGAGCAGTTCTTC.

The chain uses TRBV20-1 and TRBJ1-5; possibly TRBD1 for D (5 bases). V lost 3 bases to trimming and J lost 0 bases, with 9 bases between them. The CDR3 has 14 residues. The germline gives CDR1 DFQATT, CDR2 SNEGSKA (reference sequence). The CDR3 sequence: CSASQGLSNQPQHF. CDR3 bases: TGCAGTGCTAGTCAGGGCCTTAGCAATCAGCCCCAGCATTTT.

This clonotype was detected only a few times. This rearrangement joins TRBV29-1 to TRBJ2-7; no reliable D call. Trimming took 6 bases from V and 1 from J, leaving 13 bases between them. This CDR3 contains 13 residues. Germline-derived CDR1 and CDR2 are SQVTM and ANQGSEA. CDR3: CSVVLEVSYEQYF. The CDR3 DNA reads as TGCAGCGTGGTTTTGGAAGTGTCCTACGAGCAGTACTTC.

The V call is TRBV2, the J call TRBJ1-2; D is ambiguous. Germline lookup yields CDR1 SNHLY and CDR2 FYNNEI. Trimming left V 6 bases short and J 4 bases short, with 18 bases between. There are 15 residues in the CDR3. The CDR3 is CASSPSPTVTYGYTF. The CDR3 nucleotides are TGTGCCAGCAGCCCTAGCCCGACGGTCACCTATGGCTACACCTTC.

As to this clonotype: One end of the junction fails to match germline, which may point to a read error. J is TRBJ1-2 and V is TRBV2; D is unresolved. The CDR3 is 11 amino acids. Germline V CDR1 and CDR2: SNHLY, FYNNEI. The CDR3 spells CASTLGERYRF. The CDR3 DNA reads TGTGCCAGCACTCTCGGCGAGAGATACAGATTC.

The chain couples TRBV19 to TRBJ1-1; tentative D call: TRBD1 (5 bases). CDR3 length: 14 amino acids. Germline CDR1 LNHDA, CDR2 SQIVND (reference sequence). V was pared by 1 base and J by 4 bases, with 10 bases between. This CDR3 reads CASSIALGATEAFF. The CDR3 DNA reads as TGTGCCAGTAGTATAGCGTTAGGGGCCACTGAAGCTTTCTTT.